A single sample is the source of the 28 T cell receptor beta chains below, sequenced in a study of T cell responses to AZD1222 COVID-19 vaccine. The protocol was immunoSEQ multiplex PCR, while the TCRdb copy is restricted to in-frame clones and leaves out a portion. The table shows tens of thousands of clones, with 70% to 90% occurring only once. The source material was peripheral blood, sampled on day 0 of AZD1222 vaccination. These receptors were collected from an adult in good health.

The chain carries TRBV6-5 and TRBJ1-5; 12 nucleotides align to TRBD1. This CDR3 contains 15 residues. The germline V gene has CDR1 MNHEY and CDR2 SVGAGI. V dropped 4 bases and J dropped 6; count of bases not matched to a gene: 4. The CDR3 region is CASSSGTGGRQPQHF. CDR3 DNA: TGTGCCAGCAGTTCCGGGACAGGGGGCCGTCAGCCCCAGCATTTT.

This chain connects TRBV7-2 to TRBJ1-6, with D possibly TRBD1 on 5 matching bases. The V gene lost 5 bases and the J gene lost 7 bases, with 12 bases spanning the gap. Germline loops: CDR1 SGHTA, CDR2 FQGNSA. The CDR3 sequence is 14 residues long. CDR3 coding DNA: TGTGCCAGCAGCCCACCGGCAGGGAATTCACCCCTCCACTTT. Amino acid sequence: CASSPPAGNSPLHF.

The chain joins TRBV5-1 to TRBJ2-1, with 7 bases matching TRBD1. V lost 0 bases, J lost 0 bases, and 3 bases stayed unmatched. This CDR3 comprises 16 residues. Germline V lookup: CDR1 SGHRS, CDR2 YFSETQ. Here the CDR3 DNA reads TGCGCCAGCAGCTTGGGGGGACAGAGCTCCTACAATGAGCAGTTCTTC. Amino acids: CASSLGGQSSYNEQFF.

The genes are TRBV6-1 and TRBJ1-4, with 7 bases lining up with TRBD1. The CDR3 is 15 amino acids. V gave up 1 base and J gave up 3 bases; unmatched junction bases: 2. The germline CDR1 and CDR2 sequences are MNHNS and SASEGT. The CDR3 DNA reads as TGTGCCAGCAGTGAAGACGGGACAGCTAATGAAAAACTGTTTTTT. As protein: CASSEDGTANEKLFF.

The genes are TRBV19 and TRBJ1-2; D uncertain. Germline assignment: CDR1 LNHDA and CDR2 SQIVND (reference sequence). The CDR3 runs 14 residues. V lost 4 bases and J 2 bases, leaving 11 bases between the germline ends. Here the CDR3 reads CASSTLQKNYGYTF. The CDR3 DNA reads TGTGCCAGTAGTACCCTACAGAAAAACTATGGCTACACCTTC.

CDR3 in DNA: TGTGCCAGCAGCTCACAGCAGGGAAACACCATATATTTT. Protein product: CASSSQQGNTIYF. J is TRBJ1-3 and V is TRBV9; D unresolved. V lost 4 bases and J 4 bases, leaving 9 bases between the germline ends. The germline V gene has CDR1 SGDLS and CDR2 YYNGEE. The CDR3 is made up of 13 amino acids.

The chain uses TRBV13 and TRBJ1-2, with 10 bases matching TRBD1. CDR1 and CDR2 (germline): PRHDT, FYEKMQ (reference sequence). This CDR3 comprises 15 residues. V shed 2 bases and J 8 bases; nucleotides not matched to a gene: 8. CDR3 amino acids: CASSLRGQGLVGYTF. The CDR3, as DNA: TGTGCCAGCAGCTTAAGGGGACAGGGGTTGGTCGGCTACACCTTC.

The rearrangement links TRBV10-1 to TRBJ1-4, with D possibly matching TRBD1 (5 bases). The CDR3 runs 12 residues. The V and J ends lost 4 bases and 13 bases respectively, with 13 bases between them. CDR1 WNHNN and CDR2 SYGVQD come from the germline V gene (reference sequence). The DNA of the CDR3 is TGCGCCAGCAGTGGGGACCCAGGACGACTGTTTTTT. This codes for CASSGDPGRLFF.

The J gene is TRBJ1-6, the V gene TRBV28, with 8 positions matching TRBD1. CDR1 MDHEN and CDR2 SYDVKM come from the germline V gene. V dropped 7 bases and J dropped 6; count of bases not matched to a gene: 11. This CDR3 comprises 16 residues. In DNA, the CDR3 is TGTGCCAGCACCCCCTTACTAGGACAGGGTAATTCACCCCTCCACTTT. It translates to CASTPLLGQGNSPLHF.

The V call is TRBV27, the J call TRBJ1-2; TRBD1 is a possible D gene (5 bases). The CDR3 is made up of 14 amino acids. In germline, CDR1 is MNHEY, CDR2 SMNVEV (reference sequence). V was trimmed by 7 bases and J by 0 bases, leaving 12 bases between them. CDR3 nucleotide sequence: TGTGCCAGCACCGGGACGGAGGCTAACTATGGCTACACCTTC. Amino acids: CASTGTEANYGYTF.

V is TRBV3-1 (or the pseudogene TRBV3-2) and J is TRBJ1-3; D ambiguous. The germline V gene has CDR1 LGHDT and CDR2 YNNKEL (reference sequence). Trimming removed 5 bases at V and 0 bases at J, with 8 bases between. The CDR3 loop spans 14 amino acids. The CDR3 region has the DNA TGTGCCAGCAGCACCTTCGACTCTGGAAACACCATATATTTT. This translates into CASSTFDSGNTIYF.

The chain links TRBV11-3 to TRBJ2-1; 7 bases are a match to TRBD2. The CDR3 runs to 14 residues. Germline V gives CDR1 SGHNT, CDR2 YENEEA. Germline trimming cut 4 bases from V and 1 base from J; bases unmatched to any gene: 1. CDR3 loop: CASSSGGSYNEQFF. Here the CDR3 DNA reads TGTGCCAGCAGCTCCGGGGGGTCCTACAATGAGCAGTTCTTC.

The gene calls are TRBV5-1 and TRBJ1-4; D gene ambiguous. This CDR3 contains 15 residues. From germline, CDR1 is SGHRS and CDR2 YFSETQ. Trimming took 0 bases from V and 4 from J, leaving 10 bases between them. The CDR3 loop is CASSLVAGINEKLFF. The CDR3, as DNA: TGCGCCAGCAGCTTGGTTGCCGGAATTAATGAAAAACTGTTTTTT.

The chain is built from TRBV10-3 and TRBJ2-3, with 8 nucleotides matching TRBD2. The CDR3 runs to 13 residues. Germline CDR1 reads ENHRY; CDR2 reads SYGVKD. Trimming removed 4 bases from V and 5 bases from J; junction bases left unmatched: 2. The CDR3 sequence: CAISAGGEDTQYF. DNA for the CDR3: TGTGCCATCAGTGCCGGGGGGGAAGATACGCAGTATTTT.

This chain links TRBV19 with TRBJ1-1, with 7 positions matching TRBD1. V shed 3 bases and J 5 bases; nucleotides not matched to a gene: 12. This CDR3 is built from 16 residues. The germline gives CDR1 LNHDA, CDR2 SQIVND (reference sequence). Here the CDR3 DNA reads TGTGCCAGTAGTATTTTGCCGGGACAGAGAATTACTGAAGCTTTCTTT. It translates to CASSILPGQRITEAFF. Looking up the rest from reference TRBV19 and TRBJ1-1 gives the full variable domain: DGGITQSPKYLFRKEGQNVTLSCEQNLNHDAMYWYRQDPGQGLRLIYYSQIVNDFQKGDIAEGYSVSREKKESFPLTVTSAQKNPTAFYLCASSILPGQRITEAFFGQGTRLTVV.

V gene TRBV7-2 combines with J gene TRBJ1-6, with D perhaps TRBD1 (5 bases). Trimming left V 5 bases short and J 7 bases short, with 15 bases between. Per germline, CDR1 SGHTA and CDR2 FQGNSA. This CDR3 is built from 15 residues. CDR3 loop: CASSIGGGDNSPLHF. The CDR3, as DNA: TGTGCCAGCAGCATTGGGGGAGGGGACAATTCACCCCTCCACTTT.

The CDR3 spells CASSSTSGGAGYEQYF. CDR3 DNA: TGTGCCAGCAGCTCCACTAGCGGGGGGGCCGGATACGAGCAGTACTTC. V and J are TRBV7-2 and TRBJ2-7; 13 bases agree with TRBD2. Germline V gene sequence: CDR1 SGHTA, CDR2 FQGNSA. V trimming: 4 bases; J trimming: 4 bases; junction bases outside the gene matches: 7. This CDR3 comprises 16 residues.

The gene calls are TRBV19 and TRBJ1-5; 12 bases match TRBD1. The V gene end was trimmed by 7 bases and the J gene end by 7 bases; junction bases not matched to a gene: 11. The CDR3 covers 16 residues. The germline gives CDR1 LNHDA, CDR2 SQIVND (reference sequence). This CDR3 is CASTDITGTGGQPQHF. In DNA form, the CDR3 reads TGTGCCAGTACTGACATAACCGGGACAGGGGGCCAGCCCCAGCATTTT.

The chain links TRBV5-4 to TRBJ2-1; 10 bases match TRBD2. The V segment lost 2 bases and the J segment 8 bases; nucleotides outside the gene matches: 7. This CDR3 has 15 residues. The germline CDR1 and CDR2 sequences are SGHNT and YYREEE (reference sequence). The CDR3 region is CASSFQRGGLYEQFF. DNA of the CDR3: TGTGCCAGCAGCTTCCAGCGGGGGGGCCTTTATGAGCAGTTCTTC.

This clone was recorded once. The chain is built from TRBV5-4 and TRBJ1-2; the D is unclear. The length of the CDR3 is 13 residues. Germline V CDR1 and CDR2: SGHNT, YYREEE (reference sequence). V lost 1 base and J 13 bases, leaving 17 bases between the germline ends. The CDR3 DNA sequence: TGTGCCAGCAGCTTGTTTGTCAGCCAGATTTGCACCTTC. It specifies CASSLFVSQICTF.

V gene TRBV7-7 combines with J gene TRBJ2-1; a possible D gene is TRBD2 (6 bases). The CDR3 contains 13 residues. Germline V lookup: CDR1 SSHAT, CDR2 FNYEAQ (reference sequence). Trimming cost V 5 bases and J 10 bases, with 15 bases left between them. The CDR3 DNA sequence: TGTGCCAGCAGCCCGCGGGTGAGCGGGGAGCAGTTCTTC. It specifies CASSPRVSGEQFF.

This chain links TRBV5-8 with TRBJ2-1; D is uncertain. The CDR3 is made up of 12 amino acids. V gave up 4 bases and J gave up 4 bases, with 6 bases separating them. Germline V gene data show CDR1 as SGHTS and CDR2 as YDEGEE. For the CDR3, the DNA is TGTGCCAGCAGCAAAGGTTACAATGAGCAGTTCTTC. It translates to CASSKGYNEQFF.

The rearrangement joins TRBV6-5 to TRBJ2-2; maybe TRBD2 (6 bases). There are 15 residues in the CDR3. Trimming took off 6 bases at V and 2 bases at J, with 13 bases between the two ends. Looked up from germline, CDR1 is MNHEY and CDR2 is SVGAGI. The CDR3 region has the DNA TGTGCCAGCAGGCCCCCCGGGACTAACACCGGGGAGCTGTTTTTT. The encoded protein is CASRPPGTNTGELFF.

CDR3 in amino acids: CASSPRGVNYGYTF. The CDR3 DNA reads TGTGCCAGTAGCCCGAGAGGGGTGAACTATGGCTACACCTTC. This chain connects TRBV19 to TRBJ1-2; possibly TRBD1 for D (5 bases). Between the trimmed V and J ends, which lost 6 bases and 2 bases, there was a span of 13 bases. Germline CDR1 is LNHDA and CDR2 is SQIVND (reference sequence). The CDR3 has 14 amino acids.

The CDR3 sequence is CASSQGDREGSEKLFF. CDR3 sequence (DNA): TGCGCCAGCAGCCAAGGGGACAGGGAGGGGAGTGAAAAACTGTTTTTT. The rearrangement joins TRBV4-3 to TRBJ1-4; 9 bases are a match to TRBD1. This CDR3 is 16 amino acids long. Unmatched junction bases numbered 7, after V lost 1 base and J lost 7 bases. The germline V gene has CDR1 LGHNA and CDR2 YSLEER.

This clone appeared a few times. The chain recombines TRBV6-1 with TRBJ1-6, with D possibly being TRBD1 (5 bases). Trimming cost V 4 bases and J 4 bases, with 14 bases left between them. The germline CDR1 and CDR2 sequences are MNHNS and SASEGT. This CDR3 spans 16 amino acids. CDR3 bases: TGTGCCAGCAGTGCCCTTGGGGCCCCATATAATTCACCCCTCCACTTT. It codes for CASSALGAPYNSPLHF.

V usage is TRBV19 and J usage is TRBJ2-4; TRBD2 agrees at 10 bases. V shed 2 bases and J 0 bases; nucleotides not matched to a gene: 13. Germline V gene lookup returns CDR1 LNHDA and CDR2 SQIVND (reference sequence). The CDR3 spans 20 residues. In nucleotides, the CDR3 is TGTGCCAGTAGTATACGTCTAGCGGGGGAGTCAACTGGAGCCAAAAACATTCAGTACTTC. Amino acid sequence: CASSIRLAGESTGAKNIQYF.

The J gene is TRBJ2-3, the V gene TRBV9; 9 bases fit TRBD2. The germline V gene has CDR1 SGDLS and CDR2 YYNGEE. Germline trimming cut 4 bases from V and 6 bases from J; bases unmatched to any gene: 12. The CDR3 runs to 16 residues. The CDR3 sequence: CASSLSTSGLADTQYF. The CDR3 DNA is TGTGCCAGCAGCTTATCGACTAGCGGCTTAGCGGATACGCAGTATTTT.